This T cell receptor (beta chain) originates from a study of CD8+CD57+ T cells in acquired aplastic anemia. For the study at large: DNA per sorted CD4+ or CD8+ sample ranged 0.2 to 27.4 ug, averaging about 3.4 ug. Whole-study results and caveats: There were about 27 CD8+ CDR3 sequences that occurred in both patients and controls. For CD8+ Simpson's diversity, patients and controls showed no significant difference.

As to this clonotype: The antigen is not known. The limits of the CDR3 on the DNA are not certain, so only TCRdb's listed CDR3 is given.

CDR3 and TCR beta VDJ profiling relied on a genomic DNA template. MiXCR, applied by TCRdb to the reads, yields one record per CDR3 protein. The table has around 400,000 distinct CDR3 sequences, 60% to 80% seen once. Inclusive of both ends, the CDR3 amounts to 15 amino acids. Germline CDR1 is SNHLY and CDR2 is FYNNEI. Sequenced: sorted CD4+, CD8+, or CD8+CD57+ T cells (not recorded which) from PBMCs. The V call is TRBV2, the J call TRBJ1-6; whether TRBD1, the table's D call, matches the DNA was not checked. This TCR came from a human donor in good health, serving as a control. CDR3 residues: CATPGTERAYYCYTF.